These 10 T cell receptor beta chains originate from one sample sequenced in a study of OX40 agonist ivuxolimab in advanced cancers. TCRdb's copy holds only in-frame clones and misses some; the assay was immunoSEQ multiplex PCR. The data hold about 63,000 clones, with over 60% observed a single time. The source was CD4+ or CD8+ T cells sorted from blood, collected in a trial of the OX40 agonist ivuxolimab. The receptors come from an adult with an advanced solid tumor such as melanoma, head and neck, liver or kidney cancer.

J is TRBJ1-4 and V is TRBV19; 10 bases fit TRBD1. Germline trimming cut 6 bases from V and 8 bases from J; bases unmatched to any gene: 15. This CDR3 is 17 amino acids long. The germline gives CDR1 LNHDA, CDR2 SQIVND (reference sequence). CDR3 region: CASRTGTGASTGEKLFF. The CDR3 coding sequence is TGTGCCAGTAGGACCGGGACAGGGGCATCCACGGGGGAAAAACTGTTTTTT.

The V gene is TRBV6-1, the J gene TRBJ1-1; no firm D call. The CDR3 has 14 residues. In germline, CDR1 is MNHNS, CDR2 SASEGT. The V end lost 0 bases, the J end lost 8 bases, and 13 bases lay between the germline ends. The CDR3 DNA sequence: TGTGCCAGCAGTGAAGCGCTGGCGGGCAGAGAAGCTTTCTTT. Amino acid sequence: CASSEALAGREAFF.

V is TRBV19 and J is TRBJ1-6, with TRBD1 matching over 7 bases. Germline CDR1 reads LNHDA; CDR2 reads SQIVND (reference sequence). Trimming removed 6 bases from V and 7 bases from J; junction bases left unmatched: 12. The CDR3 consists of 16 residues. CDR3 DNA: TGTGCCAGTAGACTAGTGGTTGGACAGGTGAATTCACCCCTCCACTTT. Protein product: CASRLVVGQVNSPLHF.

This clone was detected once. The chain recombines TRBV19 with TRBJ2-7; maybe TRBD1 (5 bases). Germline CDR1 is LNHDA and CDR2 is SQIVND (reference sequence). V lost 5 bases, J lost 6 bases, and 11 bases lay in between. This CDR3 spans 12 amino acids. Written as DNA, the CDR3 is TGTGCCAGTAGTTCCCAGGGCTCCGAGCAGTACTTC. Protein product: CASSSQGSEQYF.

This rearrangement joins TRBV2 to TRBJ2-7; D not certain. Germline assignment: CDR1 SNHLY and CDR2 FYNNEI. With 6 bases removed from V and 3 bases from J, the gap between germline ends came to 12 bases. The CDR3 is made up of 13 amino acids. The chain's CDR3 is CASSATRYYEQYF. The CDR3 bases are TGTGCCAGCAGCGCCACACGATACTACGAGCAGTACTTC.

This clone was detected a few times. V gene TRBV7-3 combines with J gene TRBJ1-2; no clear D gene. The germline V gene encodes CDR1 SGHTA and CDR2 FQGTGA. This CDR3 contains 14 residues. Trimming pared 2 bases from V and 3 bases from J, leaving 10 bases between. The CDR3 sequence: CASSLSPGDYGYTF. The CDR3 bases are TGTGCCAGCAGCTTATCTCCAGGTGACTATGGCTACACCTTC.

This clone occurred a few times. The chain has TRBV10-2 and TRBJ2-1, with TRBD1 matching 7 bases. The CDR3 is 13 amino acids. Per germline, CDR1 WSHSY and CDR2 SAAADI. Trimming took 11 bases from V and 8 from J; bases not matched to a gene: 12. The CDR3, as DNA: TGCGCCTCCGCCGGACAGGCGGTGTATGAGCAGTTCTTC. Its protein is CASAGQAVYEQFF.

This chain connects TRBV2 to TRBJ1-5; D gene uncertain. The CDR3 covers 13 residues. Trimming shortened V by 6 bases and J by 6 bases, and 12 bases separated the two germline ends. Germline CDR1 reads SNHLY; CDR2 reads FYNNEI. CDR3 nucleotides: TGTGCCAGCAGCCTCCCCGGGAGTCAGCCCCAGCATTTT. Protein: CASSLPGSQPQHF.

This clone was seen a few times. This chain links TRBV11-2 with TRBJ1-2; 12 positions match TRBD1. CDR3 length: 15 residues. Germline values: CDR1 SGHAT, CDR2 FQNNGV. V lost 4 bases to trimming and J lost 7 bases; unmatched junction nucleotides: 7. The DNA for the CDR3 is TGTGCCAGCAGCTCGGCCGGGACAGGGGGCTTTGGCTACACCTTC. It encodes CASSSAGTGGFGYTF.

The chain has TRBV4-1 and TRBJ1-5; the D gene is possibly TRBD1 (5 bases). Germline CDR1 MGHRA, CDR2 YSYEKL. V was cut by 0 bases and J by 5 bases, with 11 bases left in between. The CDR3 has 15 residues. The CDR3 region has the DNA TGCGCCAGCAGCCAAGACCGCAGGGATTATCAGCCCCAGCATTTT. Encoded protein: CASSQDRRDYQPQHF.